This T cell receptor beta chain was sequenced during a study of shared T cell receptors in the human thymus. Clones were read by immunoSEQ multiplex PCR, and TCRdb kept only the in-frame ones, dropping some. The repertoire holds roughly 550,000 clones, with around 78% as singletons. Another study also made use of these data, one on human thymus T cells. That study adds: Donors were healthy Finnish infants having corrective surgery for congenital heart defects. Resections that were taken during corrective heart surgery supplied the thymus tissue. Repertoires from thymus and blood appeared to show biased V and J gene usage. Thymic repertoires from unrelated individuals overlapped highly, related research reported.

The sequence came from a boy younger than two with a congenital heart defect. Sequenced input: thymocytes.

CDR3 sequence: CASSPDRGRKDTQYF. CDR3 bases: TGTGCCAGCAGTCCCGACAGGGGGCGCAAAGATACGCAGTATTTT. The J gene is TRBJ2-3, the V gene TRBV6-5, with 10 bases matching TRBD1. Germline CDR1 and CDR2: MNHEY and SVGAGI. J lost 5 bases, V lost 5 bases, and 7 bases had no gene match. This CDR3 region has 15 residues.